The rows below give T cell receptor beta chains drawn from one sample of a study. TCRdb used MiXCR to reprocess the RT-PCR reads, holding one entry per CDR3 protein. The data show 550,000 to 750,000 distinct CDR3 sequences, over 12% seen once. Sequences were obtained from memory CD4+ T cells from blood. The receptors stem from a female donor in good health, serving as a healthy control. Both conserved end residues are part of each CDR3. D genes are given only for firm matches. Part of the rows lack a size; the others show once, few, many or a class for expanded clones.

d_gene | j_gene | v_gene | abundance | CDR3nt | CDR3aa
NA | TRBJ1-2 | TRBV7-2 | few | TGTGCCAGCAGCTCGAGGGGGGCCGGGGAAGGCTACACCTTC | CASSSRGAGEGYTF
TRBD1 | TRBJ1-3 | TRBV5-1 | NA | TGCGCCAGCAGCTTGCAGGGACAGGGATACGGAAACACCATATATTTT | CASSLQGQGYGNTIYF
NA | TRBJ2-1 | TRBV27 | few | TGTGCCAGCAGTGTCACTCCCACGTTGGTGCGGTTCTTC | CASSVTPTLVRFF
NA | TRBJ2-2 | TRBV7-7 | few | TGTGCTACCGGTGCCAGGGGGAACACCGGGGAGCTGTTTTTT | CATGARGNTGELFF
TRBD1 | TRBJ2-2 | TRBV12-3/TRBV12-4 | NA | TGTGCCAGCAGACGCGGGACAGGGAGGACCGGGGAGCTGTTTTTT | CASRRGTGRTGELFF
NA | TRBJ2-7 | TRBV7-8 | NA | TGTGCCAGCAGCTTAGTCTCAAGTAAGGGGTACGAGCAGTACTTC | CASSLVSSKGYEQYF
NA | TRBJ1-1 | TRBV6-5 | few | TGTGCCAGCATGACCGTTGGAGGGCTTACTGCTTTCTTT | CASMTVGGLTAFF
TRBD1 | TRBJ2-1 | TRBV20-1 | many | TGCAGTCCCCGGGACAGCTCCTACAATGAGCAGTTCTTC | CSPRDSSYNEQFF
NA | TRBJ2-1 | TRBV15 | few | TGTGCCACCAGCACCCCGAACGACAATGAGCAGTTCTTC | CATSTPNDNEQFF
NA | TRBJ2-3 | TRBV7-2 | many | TGTGCCAGCAGCTTATACGGAGTTACGCAGTATTTT | CASSLYGVTQYF
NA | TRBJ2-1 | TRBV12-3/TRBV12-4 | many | TGTGCCAGCAGCTTAACGGGGGCATACAATGAGCAGTTCTTC | CASSLTGAYNEQFF
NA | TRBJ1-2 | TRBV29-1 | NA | TGCAGCGACGAGGGTTTTGGGTATGGCTACACCTTC | CSDEGFGYGYTF